Below, one TCR beta chain is given with its context. Its antigen is not known. V shed 1 base and J shed 10 bases, with 14 bases lying between them. Germline V gene data show CDR1 as MGHDK and CDR2 as SYGVNS. CDR3 size: 15 residues. The data are from a study of graft-versus-host responses after intestinal transplantation. About the research overall: All of the recipients had induction that used anti-thymocyte globulin, then tacrolimus and steroids for roughly three years.

Here immunoSEQ multiplex PCR was the method, and the copy in TCRdb shows in-frame clones only, minus some. This table has approximately 90,000 clones, around 92% appearing once. V is TRBV25-1 and J is TRBJ1-6; D gene uncertain. The source material was unstimulated CD8+ T cells sorted from spleen or lymph node cells, sampled before transplant. This TCR came from a human donor who was the organ donor for an intestinal transplant. The chain's CDR3 is CASSELARGGSPLHF. The CDR3 nucleotides are TGTGCCAGCAGTGAATTGGCCCGCGGTGGCTCACCCCTCCACTTT.